The T cell receptor beta chain described here comes from a study of identical twins. This clonotype was found a few times. The antigen remains unidentified. TCRdb processed the 5' RACE reads anew with MiXCR; each CDR3 protein has one entry. The sample has fewer than 500,000 distinct CDR3 sequences, around 15% seen once; the top ten hold more than 0.8%. Study-level findings and limits: Abundant cord blood beta clonotypes carried fewer insertions; memory repertoires showed none. Excess sharing by twins proved weaker in beta out-of-frame sequences.

Germline CDR1 reads SGHTA; CDR2 reads FQGTGA. V was clipped by 8 bases and J by 5 bases, with 18 bases between them. This CDR3 region has 14 residues. The same data also contributed to another study, on yellow fever vaccine responses in identical twins. As that study records: Reportedly, twins showed a vaccine T cell response that looked partly convergent and partly personalized.

V and J are TRBV7-3 and TRBJ1-1; the D gene is possibly TRBD1 (6 bases). The sequence was obtained from a woman under 30 in good health. Sequencing used CD4+ T cells sorted from blood. CDR3 sequence: CASSPEGGRTEAFF. The CDR3 region has the DNA TGTGCCAGCTCCCCTGAGGGGGGAAGAACTGAAGCTTTCTTT.